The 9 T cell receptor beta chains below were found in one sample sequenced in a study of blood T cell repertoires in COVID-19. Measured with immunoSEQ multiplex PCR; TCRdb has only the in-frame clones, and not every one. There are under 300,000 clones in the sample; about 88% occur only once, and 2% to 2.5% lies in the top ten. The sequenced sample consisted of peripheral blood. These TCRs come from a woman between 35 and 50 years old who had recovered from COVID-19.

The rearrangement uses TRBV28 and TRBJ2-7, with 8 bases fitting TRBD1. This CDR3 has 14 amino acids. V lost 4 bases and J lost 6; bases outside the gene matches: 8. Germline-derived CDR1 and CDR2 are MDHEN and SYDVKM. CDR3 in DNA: TGTGCCAGCAGTTCAGCAGGGGGCCGAGGCGAGCAGTACTTC. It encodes CASSSAGGRGEQYF.

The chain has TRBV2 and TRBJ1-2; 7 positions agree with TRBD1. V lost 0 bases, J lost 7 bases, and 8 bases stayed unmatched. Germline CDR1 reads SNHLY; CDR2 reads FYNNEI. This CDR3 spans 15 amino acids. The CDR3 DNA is TGTGCCAGCAGTGAAGCGCTTCGGGCAGGGGGTGGCTACACCTTC. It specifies CASSEALRAGGGYTF.

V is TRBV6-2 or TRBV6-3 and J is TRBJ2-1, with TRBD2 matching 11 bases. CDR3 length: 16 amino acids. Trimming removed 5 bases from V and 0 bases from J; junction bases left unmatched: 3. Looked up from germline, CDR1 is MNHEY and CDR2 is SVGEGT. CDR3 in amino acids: CASSLLAGVSYNEQFF. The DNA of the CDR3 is TGTGCCAGCAGTCTACTAGCGGGGGTCTCCTACAATGAGCAGTTCTTC.

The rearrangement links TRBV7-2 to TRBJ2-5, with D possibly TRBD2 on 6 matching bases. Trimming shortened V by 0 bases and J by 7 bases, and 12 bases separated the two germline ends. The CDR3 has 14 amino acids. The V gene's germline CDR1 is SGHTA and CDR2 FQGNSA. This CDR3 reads CASSLALLATTQYF. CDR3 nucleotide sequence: TGTGCCAGCAGCTTAGCCTTACTAGCCACGACCCAGTACTTC.

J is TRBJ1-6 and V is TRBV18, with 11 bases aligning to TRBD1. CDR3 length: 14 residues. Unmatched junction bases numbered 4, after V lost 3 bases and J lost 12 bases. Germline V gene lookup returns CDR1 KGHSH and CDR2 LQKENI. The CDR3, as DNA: TGTGCCAGCTCACCCGGGACAGGGGGAGAACCCCTCCACTTT. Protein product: CASSPGTGGEPLHF.

DNA for the CDR3: TGTGCCAGCAGTCCCCCACTCGGGCAGGGCTACTACGAGCAGTACTTC. Protein product: CASSPPLGQGYYEQYF. J is TRBJ2-7 and V is TRBV27; the D gene is possibly TRBD1 (5 bases). V gave up 5 bases and J gave up 3 bases, with 20 bases separating them. The CDR3 sequence is 16 residues long. Germline V gene lookup returns CDR1 MNHEY and CDR2 SMNVEV (reference sequence).

CDR3 region: CASSPASDRPPPNEQYF. CDR3 DNA sequence: TGTGCCAGCAGCCCCGCCTCGGACAGACCTCCACCCAACGAGCAGTACTTC. The J gene is TRBJ2-7, the V gene TRBV7-2; possible D gene TRBD1, 6 bases. Germline V gene lookup returns CDR1 SGHTA and CDR2 FQGNSA. V gave up 5 bases and J gave up 5 bases, with 25 bases separating them. The CDR3 sequence is 17 residues long.

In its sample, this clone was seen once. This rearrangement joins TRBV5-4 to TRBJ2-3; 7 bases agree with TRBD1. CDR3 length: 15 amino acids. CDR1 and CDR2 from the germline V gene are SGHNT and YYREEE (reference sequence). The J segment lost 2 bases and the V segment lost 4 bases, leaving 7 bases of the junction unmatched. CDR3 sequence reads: CASSPQGVATDTQYF. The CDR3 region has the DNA TGTGCCAGCAGCCCGCAGGGGGTTGCCACAGATACGCAGTATTTT.

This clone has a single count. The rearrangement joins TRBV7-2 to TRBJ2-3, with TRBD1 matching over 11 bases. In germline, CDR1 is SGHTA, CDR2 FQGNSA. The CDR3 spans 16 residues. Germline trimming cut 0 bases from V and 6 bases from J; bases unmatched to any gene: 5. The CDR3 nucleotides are TGTGCCAGCAGCTTAGCGGACAGGGGGCGCCGGGATACGCAGTATTTT. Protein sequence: CASSLADRGRRDTQYF.